Each of the 15 T cell receptor beta chains below was sequenced from the same sample in a study of persistence of HIV-infected CD4 T cells. Antigens for these TCRs are unknown. This was the immunoSEQ version 4 assay in survey mode. Produced via immunoSEQ multiplex PCR; TCRdb's table is partial and in-frame only. This table holds 15,000 to 20,000 clones, approximately 65% found once. Stimulation used about 10 ug/mL lysate from CMV-infected fibroblasts. Sorting selected CD4+ T cells upregulating both CD40 ligand and CD69. The sequencing here drew on CD4+ T cells sorted from PBMCs after approximately 18-hour stimulation, taken from a patient who received antiretroviral therapy. Receptors originate from an adult woman with HIV who was CMV-seropositive.

V gene TRBV6-6 combines with J gene TRBJ1-1; 8 nucleotides align to TRBD1. The V and J ends lost 11 bases and 5 bases, in that order; junction bases with no gene match: 10. The CDR3 length is 13 residues. CDR1 and CDR2 from the germline V gene are MNHNY and SVGAGI (reference sequence). The CDR3 coding sequence is TGTGCCTCCCAGGGACAGGTCGAGACTGAAGCTTTCTTT. Translating gives CASQGQVETEAFF.

The V call is TRBV14, the J call TRBJ2-1; TRBD2 matches at 8 bases. The V gene end was trimmed by 2 bases and the J gene end by 4 bases; junction bases not matched to a gene: 10. Per germline, CDR1 SGHDN and CDR2 FVKESK. This CDR3 spans 17 amino acids. The CDR3 sequence is CASSQQYSGALYNEQFF. CDR3 nucleotide sequence: TGTGCCAGCAGCCAACAGTATAGCGGGGCCCTTTACAATGAGCAGTTCTTC.

This chain uses TRBV7-6 with TRBJ1-2; D not resolved. Per germline, CDR1 SGHVS and CDR2 FNYEAQ. This CDR3 is built from 13 residues. V lost 1 base and J lost 2, with 5 bases in between. The CDR3 reads CASSLGRNYGYTF. CDR3 coding DNA: TGTGCCAGCAGCTTAGGGAGGAACTATGGCTACACCTTC.

This clone was counted a single time. The J gene is TRBJ1-4, the V gene TRBV18; D not certain. The germline CDR1 and CDR2 sequences are KGHSH and LQKENI. The CDR3 is 14 residues long. V lost 2 bases and J 8 bases, leaving 12 bases between the germline ends. CDR3 protein: CASSPGGGSEKLFF. The DNA of the CDR3 is TGTGCCAGCTCACCAGGAGGAGGGAGCGAAAAACTGTTTTTT.

The chain couples TRBV3-1 (or the pseudogene TRBV3-2) to TRBJ1-4; D gene unclear. The germline gives CDR1 LGHDT, CDR2 YNNKEL (reference sequence). The CDR3 is 17 amino acids. V was clipped by 0 bases and J by 0 bases, with 11 bases between them. CDR3 nucleotides: TGTGCCAGCAGCCAAGATGTAGAGATTCCAACTAATGAAAAACTGTTTTTT. Protein: CASSQDVEIPTNEKLFF.

This clone appeared once. The rearrangement links TRBV27 to TRBJ1-2; 8 nucleotides align to TRBD1. The germline V gene encodes CDR1 MNHEY and CDR2 SMNVEV (reference sequence). V dropped 5 bases and J dropped 8; count of bases not matched to a gene: 7. The CDR3 consists of 13 residues. CDR3 residues: CASSVTGGEGYTF. In DNA, the CDR3 is TGTGCCAGCAGTGTAACAGGGGGTGAGGGCTACACCTTC.

This clone has only a few counts. This chain joins TRBV2 and TRBJ2-1; TRBD2 aligns across 14 bases. CDR3 length: 16 residues. CDR1 and CDR2 (germline): SNHLY, FYNNEI. Germline trimming cut 4 bases from V and 4 bases from J; bases unmatched to any gene: 3. CDR3 amino acids: CASSVTSGGAYNEQFF. The CDR3 DNA is TGTGCCAGCAGTGTGACTAGCGGGGGGGCTTACAATGAGCAGTTCTTC. Filled out from reference TRBV2 and TRBJ2-1, the complete variable domain reads EPEVTQTPSHQVTQMGQEVILRCVPISNHLYFYWYRQILGQKVEFLVSFYNNEISEKSEIFDDQFSVERPDGSNFTLKIRSTKLEDSAMYFCASSVTSGGAYNEQFFGPGTRLTVL.

Comment on this clone: Other DNA sequences in the same sample also yield this CDR3. The chain links TRBV18 to TRBJ2-7; no clear D gene. V was clipped by 3 bases and J by 2 bases, with 5 bases between them. The germline V gene has CDR1 KGHSH and CDR2 LQKENI. The CDR3 contains 12 residues. The CDR3 region is CASSPTTYEQYF. The CDR3 region has the DNA TGTGCCAGCTCACCCACTACCTACGAGCAGTACTTC.

A few counts support this clone. The rearrangement links TRBV3-1 (or the pseudogene TRBV3-2) to TRBJ2-7; 7 positions agree with TRBD2. Germline loops: CDR1 LGHDT, CDR2 YNNKEL (reference sequence). V shed 4 bases and J 1 base; nucleotides not matched to a gene: 7. This CDR3 has 15 amino acids. CDR3 in DNA: TGTGCCAGCAGCCTCGGGAGGAGAAGGTCCTACGAGCAGTACGTC. Translation: CASSLGRRRSYEQYV.

The chain combines TRBV2 with TRBJ1-1, with 8 bases lining up with TRBD1. The CDR3 loop spans 13 amino acids. Germline-derived CDR1 and CDR2 are SNHLY and FYNNEI. Losses at the gene ends were 7 bases for V and 1 base for J; bases not matched to a gene: 2. CDR3: CASKGTGNTEAFF. In DNA form, the CDR3 reads TGTGCCAGCAAGGGGACAGGGAACACTGAAGCTTTCTTT.

V usage is TRBV12-3 or TRBV12-4 and J usage is TRBJ1-1; D not certain. The CDR3 totals 13 residues. The V end was cut by 3 bases, the J end by 4 bases, with 9 bases between. CDR3 sequence: CASSFGLATEAFF. CDR3 nucleotides: TGTGCCAGCAGTTTTGGGCTTGCCACTGAAGCTTTCTTT.

The chain uses TRBV5-1 and TRBJ2-3, with 9 bases aligning to TRBD2. The trim removed 0 bases at V and 2 bases at J, leaving 4 bases unmatched. This CDR3 comprises 16 residues. From germline, CDR1 is SGHRS and CDR2 YFSETQ. As DNA, the CDR3 is TGCGCCAGCAGCTTGGCAGCGGGGGGCCCCACAGATACGCAGTATTTT. Its translation is CASSLAAGGPTDTQYF. Complete variable domain (other parts from reference TRBV5-1 and TRBJ2-3): KAGVTQTPRYLIKTRGQQVTLSCSPISGHRSVSWYQQTPGQGLQFLFEYFSETQRNKGNFPGRFSGRQFSNSRSEMNVSTLELGDSALYLCASSLAAGGPTDTQYFGPGTRLTVL.

The chain is built from TRBV24-1 and TRBJ2-1, with a weak D call TRBD1 (5 bases). The V end lost 5 bases, the J end lost 4 bases, and 14 bases lay between the germline ends. CDR1 is KGHDR, CDR2 SFDVKD, per germline. CDR3 length: 15 amino acids. The CDR3 protein is CATSVSRALYNEQFF. DNA of the CDR3: TGTGCCACCAGTGTCTCCAGGGCCCTATACAATGAGCAGTTCTTC.

This chain connects TRBV28 to TRBJ2-5, with 11 bases aligning to TRBD1. Germline V CDR1 and CDR2: MDHEN, SYDVKM. V was clipped by 5 bases and J by 5 bases; unmatched bases: 10. CDR3 length: 16 residues. CDR3 sequence: CASSPPGQGGKETQYF. CDR3 nucleotides: TGTGCCAGCAGTCCCCCGGGACAGGGGGGTAAGGAGACCCAGTACTTC.

This clone has just a few counts. The V and J genes are TRBV18 and TRBJ1-2; 8 bases map to TRBD1. V lost 0 bases and J lost 8; bases outside the gene matches: 11. This CDR3 region has 16 residues. Germline assignment: CDR1 KGHSH and CDR2 LQKENI. The CDR3 sequence is CASSPPRGAGGVGYTF. In DNA form, the CDR3 reads TGTGCCAGCTCACCACCGAGGGGGGCAGGGGGCGTCGGCTACACCTTC. Based on the CDR3 plus reference TRBV18 and TRBJ1-2, the full variable domain is NAGVMQNPRHLVRRRGQEARLRCSPMKGHSHVYWYRQLPEEGLKFMVYLQKENIIDESGMPKERFSAEFPKEGPSILRIQQVVRGDSAAYFCASSPPRGAGGVGYTFGSGTRLTVV.